This is a list of T cell receptor beta chains from one sample in a study of radiation and T cells in renal cell carcinoma. Measured with immunoSEQ multiplex PCR; TCRdb has only the in-frame clones, and not every one. Counted here are around 180,000 clones, about 88% occurring once; the ten biggest clones make up about 10%. Sequenced material: blood, taken from a patient whose treatment included radiotherapy and nephrectomy. The receptor source for this set is a woman aged 45-60 years with renal cell carcinoma. CDR3s include the opening cysteine and the closing phenylalanine or tryptophan. D genes are given only for firm matches. Size is omitted from some rows. Given values are once, few, many or a class for expanded clones.

d_gene: NA
v_gene: TRBV19
len: 14
abundance: once
CDR3aa: CASGQSSSGNTIYF

d_gene: NA
v_gene: TRBV5-4
len: 15
abundance: NA
CDR3aa: CASSLRPGSVNEQFF

d_gene: NA
v_gene: TRBV10-3
len: 13
abundance: NA
CDR3aa: CAISDVGNYGYTF

d_gene: TRBD1
v_gene: TRBV9
len: 15
abundance: NA
CDR3aa: CASSVGQGSTDTQYF

d_gene: NA
v_gene: TRBV20-1
len: 11
abundance: NA
CDR3aa: CSASGNTEAFF

d_gene: NA
v_gene: TRBV19
len: 13
abundance: NA
CDR3aa: CATEINVGYGYTF

d_gene: TRBD1
v_gene: TRBV4-3
len: 16
abundance: NA
CDR3aa: CASSQKGTGVNEKLFF

d_gene: TRBD1
v_gene: TRBV18
len: 16
abundance: NA
CDR3aa: CASATPSGTGVSGYTF

d_gene: NA
v_gene: TRBV15
len: 16
abundance: NA
CDR3aa: CATSRDHPGANSPLHF

d_gene: TRBD1
v_gene: TRBV5-4
len: 14
abundance: NA
CDR3aa: CASSHPQGVSGYTF

d_gene: NA
v_gene: TRBV29-1
len: 15
abundance: NA
CDR3aa: CSVEPGRGTTDTQYF

d_gene: NA
v_gene: TRBV9
len: 14
abundance: NA
CDR3aa: CASSAGSGPDTQYF

d_gene: NA
v_gene: TRBV7-9
len: 13
abundance: NA
CDR3aa: CASSLTSGNTIYF

d_gene: NA
v_gene: TRBV7-2
len: 14
abundance: once
CDR3aa: CASSPQGFNQPQHF

d_gene: TRBD2
v_gene: TRBV25-1
len: 14
abundance: NA
CDR3aa: CASSKSGTSYEQYF

d_gene: TRBD1
v_gene: TRBV5-1
len: 15
abundance: NA
CDR3aa: CASSLGTGGVYGYTF